These 9 T cell receptor beta chains originate from one sample sequenced in a study of vaccination effects on CD4 cells after COVID-19. Profiling relied on immunoSEQ multiplex PCR, and the TCRdb table lists in-frame clones only, not all of them. The profile covers fewer than 80,000 clones, with about 67% appearing a single time and approximately 1.5% taken by the ten largest. Their antigen targets remain unknown. Antigen-specific CD4+ T cells were expanded (with viral peptide pools) by the ViraFEST assay ahead of sequencing. Upon completion of around eleven days in culture, CD4+ T cells were isolated. Either the BNT162b2 or mRNA-1273 vaccine was given to participants in two doses. Sequencing used CD4+ T cells from PBMCs cultured with HCoV-229E spike peptides, obtained after COVID-19 vaccination. These receptors all come from a human donor who received a COVID-19 vaccine.

V is TRBV5-4 and J is TRBJ2-5; D gene unclear. Germline CDR1 is SGHNT and CDR2 is YYREEE (reference sequence). Trimming left V 1 base short and J 10 bases short, with 11 bases between. This CDR3 has 12 residues. The CDR3 here is CASSLPSGDQYF. CDR3 DNA sequence: TGTGCCAGCAGCTTGCCGTCTGGGGACCAGTACTTC.

V is TRBV14 and J is TRBJ1-2; TRBD1 is a possible D gene (6 bases). The CDR3 is 15 residues long. The V end was cut by 0 bases, the J end by 4 bases, with 12 bases between. From germline, CDR1 is SGHDN and CDR2 FVKESK. CDR3 nucleotides: TGTGCCAGCAGCCAAGATCTGGACAGCCTCTATGGCTACACCTTC. It specifies CASSQDLDSLYGYTF. The whole variable domain, filled in from reference TRBV14 and TRBJ1-2, reads EAGVTQFPSHSVIEKGQTVTLRCDPISGHDNLYWYRRVMGKEIKFLLHFVKESKQDESGMPNNRFLAERTGGTYSTLKVQPAELEDSGVYFCASSQDLDSLYGYTFGSGTRLTVV.

The chain's CDR3 is CASSFMGGGQYV. As DNA, the CDR3 is TGTGCCAGCAGCTTTATGGGAGGGGGACAGTACGTC. The rearrangement uses TRBV7-2 and TRBJ2-7, with D possibly being TRBD2 (7 bases). The CDR3 length is 12 residues. The V and J ends lost 3 bases and 10 bases respectively, with 13 bases between them. The V gene's germline CDR1 is SGHTA and CDR2 FQGNSA.

Remarks on this clone: The same CDR3 arises from other DNA sequences in this sample as well. CDR3 bases: TGTGCCAGCAGTTTATCTGGGAGGCAGCCCCAGCATTTT. Its protein is CASSLSGRQPQHF. The rearrangement uses TRBV27 and TRBJ1-5, with D uncertain. Germline V gene lookup returns CDR1 MNHEY and CDR2 SMNVEV (reference sequence). The CDR3 sequence is 13 residues long. The V and J ends lost 0 bases and 7 bases respectively, with 7 bases between them.

The CDR3 sequence is CASSLYELPKEKLFF. The CDR3 coding sequence is TGTGCCAGCAGTTTATACGAATTACCCAAGGAAAAACTGTTTTTT. This chain links TRBV28 with TRBJ1-4; no clear D. The CDR3 runs to 15 residues. Germline-derived CDR1 and CDR2 are MDHEN and SYDVKM. V lost 1 base to trimming and J lost 8 bases, with 14 bases between them.

This chain connects TRBV2 to TRBJ2-5; the D gene is possibly TRBD1 (7 bases). Between the trimmed V and J ends, which lost 4 bases and 3 bases, there was a span of 12 bases. CDR1 SNHLY and CDR2 FYNNEI come from the germline V gene. CDR3 length: 14 amino acids. The CDR3 here is CASSGGTAKETQYF. CDR3 coding DNA: TGTGCCAGCAGTGGCGGGACAGCCAAAGAGACCCAGTACTTC.

The V call is TRBV24-1, the J call TRBJ2-5, with TRBD2 identical over 11 bases. V trimming: 3 bases; J trimming: 4 bases; junction bases outside the gene matches: 3. CDR1 KGHDR and CDR2 SFDVKD come from the germline V gene. The CDR3 sequence is 15 residues long. The DNA of the CDR3 is TGTGCCACCAGTGATGTTAGCGGGGGGGGAGAGACCCAGTACTTC. It codes for CATSDVSGGGETQYF.

The V call is TRBV24-1, the J call TRBJ2-3; 16 positions agree with TRBD2. With 3 bases clipped from V and 6 bases from J, the junction kept 5 bases outside the gene matches. Per the germline V gene, CDR1 is KGHDR and CDR2 is SFDVKD. This CDR3 is built from 17 residues. In nucleotides, the CDR3 is TGTGCCACCAGTGATCGGGGACTAGCGGGGGGGCACGATACGCAGTATTTT. Encoded protein: CATSDRGLAGGHDTQYF.

The rearrangement links TRBV2 to TRBJ1-1, with D unresolved. Germline assignment: CDR1 SNHLY and CDR2 FYNNEI. Between the trimmed V and J ends, which lost 2 bases and 1 base, there was a span of 14 bases. This CDR3 comprises 16 residues. DNA of the CDR3: TGTGCCAGCAGTGAAACCACATTGATTAAGAACACTGAAGCTTTCTTT. Protein sequence: CASSETTLIKNTEAFF.